The 8 T cell receptor beta chains in this list originate from one sample, sequenced in a study of beta chain features in type 1 diabetes. Study-level results: All four CD4+ subsets of Type 1 diabetes patients contained TCRB CDR3s that were moderately but significantly shorter.

These receptors' antigens are unknown. Sequenced material consisted of expressed TCRB transcripts (all of the isolated RNA was reverse transcribed). Method: immunoSEQ multiplex PCR; TCRdb's copy keeps in-frame clones and lacks some. The sample carries roughly 100,000 clones, 25% to 35% recorded once. The sample taken for sequencing was central memory CD4+ T cells from blood. These receptor sequences come from a woman in her late teens or twenties with type 1 diabetes.

V and J are TRBV2 and TRBJ2-7, with unresolved D. The CDR3 consists of 12 residues. Germline V CDR1 and CDR2: SNHLY, FYNNEI. Trimming removed 5 bases from V and 0 bases from J, with 5 bases in between. The CDR3 protein is CASSTGSYEQYF. DNA for the CDR3: TGTGCCAGCAGTACGGGCTCCTACGAGCAGTACTTC.

This rearrangement joins TRBV4-2 to TRBJ2-3; 8 bases map to TRBD2. Trimming at V came to 4 bases and at J to 0 bases, leaving 3 bases not matched to a gene. Per the germline V gene, CDR1 is LGHNA and CDR2 is YNFKEQ. The CDR3 consists of 15 residues. CDR3 coding DNA: TGTGCCAGCAGCCTTAGCGGGACAAGCACAGATACGCAGTATTTT. As protein: CASSLSGTSTDTQYF.

The CDR3 reads CASSEGQLYGYTF. The CDR3 nucleotides are TGTGCCAGCAGCGAGGGACAGCTCTATGGCTACACCTTC. The chain has TRBV9 and TRBJ1-2, with 7 bases matching TRBD1. Per germline, CDR1 SGDLS and CDR2 YYNGEE. The J segment lost 4 bases and the V segment lost 3 bases, leaving 3 bases of the junction unmatched. CDR3 length: 13 residues.

The chain recombines TRBV10-3 with TRBJ1-4; the D gene is possibly TRBD1 (6 bases). Germline V gene lookup returns CDR1 ENHRY and CDR2 SYGVKD. V lost 6 bases, J lost 1 base, and 9 bases lay in between. The CDR3 loop spans 14 amino acids. CDR3 coding DNA: TGTGCCATCAGGGACAGTCAAACTAATGAAAAACTGTTTTTT. Its translation is CAIRDSQTNEKLFF.

This clone was seen more than once but under ten times. The rearrangement uses TRBV19 and TRBJ1-1; D perhaps matches TRBD1 (6 bases). This CDR3 region has 15 residues. Germline V lookup: CDR1 LNHDA, CDR2 SQIVND (reference sequence). Deletions cut 2 bases from V and 4 bases from J, with 14 bases between. This chain's CDR3 is CASSITGTKGTEAFF. CDR3 bases: TGTGCCAGTAGTATAACAGGGACAAAAGGCACTGAAGCTTTCTTT.

There are a few counts of this clone. The V gene is TRBV23-1, the J gene TRBJ1-1; TRBD1 is a possible D gene (5 bases). TRBV23-1 falls under the ORF class, with uncertain function. V was cut by 2 bases and J by 1 base, with 17 bases left in between. The CDR3 extends over 17 amino acids. In DNA, the CDR3 is TGCGCCAGCAGTCAAGCTCCAAGACAGACCTCGAACACTGAAGCTTTCTTT. Translated: CASSQAPRQTSNTEAFF.

The chain has TRBV4-3 and TRBJ2-6, with D possibly matching TRBD2 (5 bases). Trimming stripped 3 bases from V and 0 bases from J, with 9 bases between. Germline V gene data show CDR1 as LGHNA and CDR2 as YSLEER. The CDR3 has 16 amino acids. CDR3 in amino acids: CASSHPGSSGANVLTF. DNA for the CDR3: TGCGCCAGCAGCCACCCGGGGAGCTCTGGGGCCAACGTCCTGACTTTC.

This clone was counted between two and nine times. This rearrangement joins TRBV6-6 to TRBJ2-1; 9 nucleotides line up with TRBD1. Per germline, CDR1 MNHNY and CDR2 SVGAGI (reference sequence). Trimming removed 4 bases from V and 6 bases from J; junction bases left unmatched: 10. The CDR3 is made up of 16 amino acids. CDR3 sequence: CASSSQGGTGSNEQFF. The CDR3 nucleotides read TGTGCCAGCAGTTCCCAGGGGGGGACAGGGTCCAATGAGCAGTTCTTC.